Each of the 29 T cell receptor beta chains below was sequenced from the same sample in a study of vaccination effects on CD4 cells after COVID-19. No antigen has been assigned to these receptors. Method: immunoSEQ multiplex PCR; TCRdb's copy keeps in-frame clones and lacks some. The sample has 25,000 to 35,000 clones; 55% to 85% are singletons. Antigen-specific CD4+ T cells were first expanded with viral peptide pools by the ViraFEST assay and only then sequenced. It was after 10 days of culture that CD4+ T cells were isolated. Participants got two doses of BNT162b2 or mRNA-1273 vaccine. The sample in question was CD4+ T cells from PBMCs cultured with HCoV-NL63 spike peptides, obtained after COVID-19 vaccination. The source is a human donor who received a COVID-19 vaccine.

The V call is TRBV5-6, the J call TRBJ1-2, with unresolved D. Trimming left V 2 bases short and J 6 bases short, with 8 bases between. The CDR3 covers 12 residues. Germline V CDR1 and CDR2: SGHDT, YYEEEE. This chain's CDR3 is CASSFMVDGYTF. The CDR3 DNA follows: TGTGCCAGCAGCTTCATGGTAGATGGCTACACCTTC.

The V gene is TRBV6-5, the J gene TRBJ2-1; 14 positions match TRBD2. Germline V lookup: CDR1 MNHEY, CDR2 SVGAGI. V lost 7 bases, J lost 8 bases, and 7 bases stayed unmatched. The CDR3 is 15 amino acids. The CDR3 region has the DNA TGTGCCAGCATACCGGGACTAGCGGGAGAAGATGAGCAGTTCTTC. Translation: CASIPGLAGEDEQFF.

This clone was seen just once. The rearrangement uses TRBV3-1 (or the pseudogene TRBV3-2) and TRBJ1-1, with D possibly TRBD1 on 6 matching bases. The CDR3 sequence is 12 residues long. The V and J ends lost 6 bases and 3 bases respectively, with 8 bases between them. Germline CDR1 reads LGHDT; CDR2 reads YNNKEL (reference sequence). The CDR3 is CASRNRDTEAFF. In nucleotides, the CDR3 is TGTGCCAGCAGAAACAGGGACACTGAAGCTTTCTTT.

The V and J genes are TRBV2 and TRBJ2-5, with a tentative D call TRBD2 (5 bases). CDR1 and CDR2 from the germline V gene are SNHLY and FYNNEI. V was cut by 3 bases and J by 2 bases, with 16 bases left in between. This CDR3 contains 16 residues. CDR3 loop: CASSDVLGRHQETQYF. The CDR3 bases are TGTGCCAGCAGTGATGTCTTGGGGAGACATCAAGAGACCCAGTACTTC.

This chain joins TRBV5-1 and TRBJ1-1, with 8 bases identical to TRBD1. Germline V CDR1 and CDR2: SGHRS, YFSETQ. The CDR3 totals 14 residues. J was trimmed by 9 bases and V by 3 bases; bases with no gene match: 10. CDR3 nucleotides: TGCGCCAGCAGCTCAATTGGACAGGGCCTGAAAGCTTTCTTT. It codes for CASSSIGQGLKAFF.

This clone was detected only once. DNA for the CDR3: TGTGCCAGCAGCTTGGGTCCAGATCGCTACGAGCAGTACTTC. Translated: CASSLGPDRYEQYF. This chain uses TRBV5-5 with TRBJ2-7; D is unclear. The V end lost 0 bases, the J end lost 3 bases, and 10 bases lay between the germline ends. Germline CDR1 reads SGHKS; CDR2 reads YYEKEE (reference sequence). The CDR3 spans 14 residues.

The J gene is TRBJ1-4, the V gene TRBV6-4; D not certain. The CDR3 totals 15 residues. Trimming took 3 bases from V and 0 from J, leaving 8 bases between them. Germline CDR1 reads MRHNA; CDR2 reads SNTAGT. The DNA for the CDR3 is TGTGCCAGCAGTGAGGAGGCAGCAACTAATGAAAAACTGTTTTTT. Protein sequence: CASSEEAATNEKLFF.

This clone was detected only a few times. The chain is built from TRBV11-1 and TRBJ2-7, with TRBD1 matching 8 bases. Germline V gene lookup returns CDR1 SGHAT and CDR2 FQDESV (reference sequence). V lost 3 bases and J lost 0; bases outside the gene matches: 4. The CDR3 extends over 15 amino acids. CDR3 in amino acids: CASSFRDRSSYEQYF. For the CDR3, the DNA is TGTGCCAGCAGCTTCCGGGACAGGAGCTCCTACGAGCAGTACTTC.

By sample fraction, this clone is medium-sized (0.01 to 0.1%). The CDR3 sequence: CAISGGTGDQPQHF. DNA of the CDR3: TGTGCCATCAGTGGGGGGACAGGGGATCAGCCCCAGCATTTT. The chain carries TRBV10-3 and TRBJ1-5; 10 positions agree with TRBD1. CDR1 is ENHRY and CDR2 is SYGVKD in the germline V gene. J gave up 5 bases and V 4 bases, and 2 bases lay outside the gene matches. The CDR3 extends over 14 amino acids.

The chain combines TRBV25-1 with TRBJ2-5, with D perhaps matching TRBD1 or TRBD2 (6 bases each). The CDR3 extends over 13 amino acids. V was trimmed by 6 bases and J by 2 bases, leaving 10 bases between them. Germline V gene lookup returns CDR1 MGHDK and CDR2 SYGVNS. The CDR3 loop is CASRRGAQETQYF. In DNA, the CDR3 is TGTGCCAGCAGGAGGGGGGCTCAAGAGACCCAGTACTTC.

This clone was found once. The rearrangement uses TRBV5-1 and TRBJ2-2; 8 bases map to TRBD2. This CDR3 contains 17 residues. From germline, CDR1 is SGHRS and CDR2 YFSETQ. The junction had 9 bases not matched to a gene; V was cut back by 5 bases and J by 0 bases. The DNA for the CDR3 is TGCGCCAGCAGTCCGAGGCCGGGACTAGCGAACACCGGGGAGCTGTTTTTT. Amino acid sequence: CASSPRPGLANTGELFF.

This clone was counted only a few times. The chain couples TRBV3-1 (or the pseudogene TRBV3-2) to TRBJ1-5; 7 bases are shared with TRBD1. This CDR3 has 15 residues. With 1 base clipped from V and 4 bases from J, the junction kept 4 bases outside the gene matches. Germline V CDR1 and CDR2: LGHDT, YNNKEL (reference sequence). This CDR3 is CASSQGAGGNQPQHF. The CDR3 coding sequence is TGTGCCAGCAGCCAAGGCGCAGGGGGGAATCAGCCCCAGCATTTT.

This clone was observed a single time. The CDR3 DNA sequence: TGTGCCAGCAGCCAAAGGGGCGGGCGGGGCGGGGAGACCCAGTACTTC. Residues: CASSQRGGRGGETQYF. J is TRBJ2-5 and V is TRBV3-1 (or the pseudogene TRBV3-2), with D maybe TRBD2 (6 bases). There are 16 residues in the CDR3. The V and J ends lost 2 bases and 5 bases respectively, with 18 bases between them. CDR1 LGHDT and CDR2 YNNKEL come from the germline V gene (reference sequence).

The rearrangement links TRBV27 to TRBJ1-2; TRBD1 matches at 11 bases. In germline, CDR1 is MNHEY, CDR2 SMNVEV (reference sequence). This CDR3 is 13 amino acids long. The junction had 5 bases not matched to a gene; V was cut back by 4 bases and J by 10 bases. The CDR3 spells CASSSGQGEAYTF. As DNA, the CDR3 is TGTGCCAGCAGTTCGGGACAGGGGGAGGCCTACACCTTC.

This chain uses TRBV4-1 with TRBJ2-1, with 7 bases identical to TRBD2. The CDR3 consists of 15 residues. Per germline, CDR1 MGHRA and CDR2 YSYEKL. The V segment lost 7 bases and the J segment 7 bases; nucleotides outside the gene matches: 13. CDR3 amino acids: CASKVRAGVGNEQFF. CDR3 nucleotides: TGCGCCAGCAAAGTTCGGGCGGGAGTTGGAAATGAGCAGTTCTTC.

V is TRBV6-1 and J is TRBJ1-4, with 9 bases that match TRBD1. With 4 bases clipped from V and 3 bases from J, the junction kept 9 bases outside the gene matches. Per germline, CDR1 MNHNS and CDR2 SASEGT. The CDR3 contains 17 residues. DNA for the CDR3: TGTGCCAGCAGTGTACCGGGACAGGGCGTAGCTAATGAAAAACTGTTTTTT. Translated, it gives CASSVPGQGVANEKLFF.

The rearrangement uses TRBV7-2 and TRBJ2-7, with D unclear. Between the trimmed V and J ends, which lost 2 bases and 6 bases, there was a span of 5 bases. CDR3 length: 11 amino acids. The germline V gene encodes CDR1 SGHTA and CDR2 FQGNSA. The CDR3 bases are TGTGCCAGCAGCTTAATTCTCGAGCAGTACTTC. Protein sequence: CASSLILEQYF.

As DNA, the CDR3 is TGCGCCAGCAGCCCTAGCGGGAGCTTCCTTGGCGAGCAGTTCTTC. The encoded protein is CASSPSGSFLGEQFF. The chain joins TRBV4-1 to TRBJ2-1; TRBD2 aligns across 10 bases. CDR3 length: 15 residues. The V segment lost 4 bases and the J segment 10 bases; nucleotides outside the gene matches: 10. Germline CDR1 reads MGHRA; CDR2 reads YSYEKL.

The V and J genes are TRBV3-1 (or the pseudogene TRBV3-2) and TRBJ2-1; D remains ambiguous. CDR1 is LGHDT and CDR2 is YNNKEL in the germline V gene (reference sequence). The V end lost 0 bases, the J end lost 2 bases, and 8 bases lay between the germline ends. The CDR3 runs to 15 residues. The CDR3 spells CASSQEWGPYNEQFF. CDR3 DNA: TGTGCCAGCAGCCAAGAGTGGGGTCCCTACAATGAGCAGTTCTTC.

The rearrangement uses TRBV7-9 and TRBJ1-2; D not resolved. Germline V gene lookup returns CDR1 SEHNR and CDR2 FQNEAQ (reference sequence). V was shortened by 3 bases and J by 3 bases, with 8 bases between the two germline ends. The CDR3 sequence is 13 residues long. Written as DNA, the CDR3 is TGTGCCAGCAGCTTTCCATCCGACTATGGCTACACCTTC. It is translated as CASSFPSDYGYTF.

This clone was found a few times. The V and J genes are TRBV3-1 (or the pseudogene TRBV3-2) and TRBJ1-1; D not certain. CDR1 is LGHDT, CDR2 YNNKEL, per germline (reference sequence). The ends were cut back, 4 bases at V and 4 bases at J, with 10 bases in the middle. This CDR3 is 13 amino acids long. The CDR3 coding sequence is TGTGCCAGCAGCCGGGCGGGCGGCACTGAAGCTTTCTTT. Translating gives CASSRAGGTEAFF.

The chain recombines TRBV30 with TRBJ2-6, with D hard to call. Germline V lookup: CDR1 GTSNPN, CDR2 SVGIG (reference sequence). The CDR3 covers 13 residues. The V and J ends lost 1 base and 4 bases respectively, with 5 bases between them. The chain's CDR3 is CAWSGSGANVLTF. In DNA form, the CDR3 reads TGTGCCTGGAGTGGCTCCGGGGCCAACGTCCTGACTTTC. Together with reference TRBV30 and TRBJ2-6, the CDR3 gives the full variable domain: SQTIHQWPATLVQPVGSPLSLECTVEGTSNPNLYWYRQAAGRGLQLLFYSVGIGQISSEVPQNLSASRPQDRQFILSSKKLLLSDSGFYLCAWSGSGANVLTFGAGSRLTVL.

The CDR3 spells CASSTDRSYGYTF. In DNA, the CDR3 is TGTGCCAGCTCAACCGACAGGAGCTATGGCTACACCTTC. This chain links TRBV18 with TRBJ1-2; TRBD1 is a possible D gene (6 bases). Trimming left V 5 bases short and J 4 bases short, with 11 bases between. The CDR3 sequence is 13 residues long. Germline values: CDR1 KGHSH, CDR2 LQKENI.

This CDR3 reads CATSRDFYEQYF. The CDR3 coding sequence is TGTGCCACCAGCAGAGATTTCTACGAGCAGTACTTC. V and J are TRBV15 and TRBJ2-7; unclear D gene. From germline, CDR1 is LNHNV and CDR2 YYDKDF (reference sequence). CDR3 length equals 12 residues. V lost 0 bases and J 3 bases, leaving 3 bases between the germline ends.

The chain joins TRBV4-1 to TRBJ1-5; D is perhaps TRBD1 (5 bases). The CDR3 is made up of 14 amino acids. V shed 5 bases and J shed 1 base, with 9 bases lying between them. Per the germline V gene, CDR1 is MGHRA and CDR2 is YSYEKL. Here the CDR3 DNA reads TGCGCCAGCAGCGGGGGAGGGAGCAATCAGCCCCAGCATTTT. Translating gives CASSGGGSNQPQHF.

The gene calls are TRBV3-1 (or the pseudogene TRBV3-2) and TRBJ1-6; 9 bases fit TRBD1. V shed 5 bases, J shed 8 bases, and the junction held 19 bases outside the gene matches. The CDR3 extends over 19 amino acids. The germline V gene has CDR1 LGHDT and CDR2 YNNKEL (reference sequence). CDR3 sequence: CASSEGAGTGYRRDSPLHF. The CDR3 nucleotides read TGTGCCAGCAGCGAAGGGGCCGGGACAGGGTATAGGCGGGATTCACCCCTCCACTTT.

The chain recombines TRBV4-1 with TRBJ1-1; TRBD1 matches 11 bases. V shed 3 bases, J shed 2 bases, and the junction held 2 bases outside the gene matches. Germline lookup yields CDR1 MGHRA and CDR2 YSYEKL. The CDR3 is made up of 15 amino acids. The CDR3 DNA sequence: TGCGCCAGCAGCCACCGGACAGGGGGCAACACTGAAGCTTTCTTT. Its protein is CASSHRTGGNTEAFF.

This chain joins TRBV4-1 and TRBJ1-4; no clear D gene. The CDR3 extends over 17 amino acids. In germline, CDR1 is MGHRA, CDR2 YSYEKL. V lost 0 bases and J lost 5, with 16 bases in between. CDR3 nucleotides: TGCGCCAGCAGCCAAGATCGGAGAAAACAGTCGAATGAAAAACTGTTTTTT. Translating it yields CASSQDRRKQSNEKLFF.

CDR3 sequence reads: CASSLRGLYSYEQYF. The CDR3 DNA follows: TGTGCCAGCAGCCTCAGGGGGCTTTACTCCTACGAGCAGTACTTC. The chain couples TRBV5-8 to TRBJ2-7; 8 bases align to TRBD1. Germline CDR1 SGHTS, CDR2 YDEGEE. This CDR3 is built from 15 residues. V was pared by 4 bases and J by 0 bases, with 6 bases of the junction left unmatched. The full variable domain, with the rest looked up from reference TRBV5-8 and TRBJ2-7, is EAGVTQSPTHLIKTRGQQATLRCSPISGHTSVYWYQQALGLGLQFLLWYDEGEERNRGNFPPRFSGRQFPNYSSELNVNALELEDSALYLCASSLRGLYSYEQYFGPGTRLTVT.